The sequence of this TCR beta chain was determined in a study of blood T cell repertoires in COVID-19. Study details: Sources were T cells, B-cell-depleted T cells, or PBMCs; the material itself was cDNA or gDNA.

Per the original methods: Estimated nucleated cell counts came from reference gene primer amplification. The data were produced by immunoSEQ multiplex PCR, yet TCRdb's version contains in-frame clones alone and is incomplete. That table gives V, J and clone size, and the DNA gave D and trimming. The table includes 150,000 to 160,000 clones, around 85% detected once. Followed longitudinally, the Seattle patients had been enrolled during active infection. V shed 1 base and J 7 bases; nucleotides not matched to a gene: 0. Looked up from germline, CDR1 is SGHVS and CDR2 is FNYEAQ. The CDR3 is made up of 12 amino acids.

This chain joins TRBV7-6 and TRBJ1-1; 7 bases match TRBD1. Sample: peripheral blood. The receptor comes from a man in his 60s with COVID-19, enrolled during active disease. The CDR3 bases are TGTGCCAGCAGCTTAGGACAGGGTGAAGCTTTCTTT. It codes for CASSLGQGEAFF.